This T cell receptor beta chain stems from a study of blood T cell repertoires in COVID-19. Per the original methods: It was from reference gene primer amplification that nucleated cell counts were estimated. Profiling relied on immunoSEQ multiplex PCR, and the TCRdb table lists in-frame clones only, not all of them. The DNA was the basis for D and trimming; V, J and clone size are from that table. This table has approximately 200,000 clones, approximately 78% appearing once. Sequences were obtained from peripheral blood. This receptor was obtained from a woman aged 80 or over with COVID-19, enrolled during active disease.

Here the CDR3 reads CASSFTPDGYTF. The CDR3 coding sequence is TGTGCCAGCAGTTTTACCCCAGATGGCTACACCTTC. The V gene is TRBV28, the J gene TRBJ1-2; D is undetermined. CDR1 and CDR2 from the germline V gene are MDHEN and SYDVKM. Trimming cost V 3 bases and J 6 bases, with 8 bases left between them. The CDR3 is made up of 12 amino acids.